The rows below give T cell receptor beta chains drawn from one sample of a study of control samples from healthy donors and cancer patients. Sequenced by immunoSEQ multiplex PCR; TCRdb stores in-frame clones only, minus some. The sample lists roughly 130,000 clones, approximately 90% occurring once. The sample comprised blood. The receptors here all came from a young woman in good health. The CDR3 runs from the conserved cysteine through the conserved F or W. Fields, in order: V gene, D gene, CDR3 protein. D genes are given only for firm matches.

v_gene: TRBV18
d_gene: TRBD1
CDR3aa: CASSPDRGHRRTEAFF

v_gene: TRBV3-1/TRBV3-2
d_gene: TRBD2
CDR3aa: CASSRPAGGSSPGELFF

v_gene: TRBV2
d_gene: TRBD1
CDR3aa: CASSFGQEGQPQHF

v_gene: TRBV4-2
d_gene: TRBD2
CDR3aa: CASSQELGLAYEQYF

v_gene: TRBV11-2
d_gene: .
CDR3aa: CASSRTDGAYEQYF

v_gene: TRBV5-4
d_gene: TRBD1
CDR3aa: CASSLQTGALWNTEAFF

v_gene: TRBV24-1
d_gene: .
CDR3aa: CATQTVSSLNEQFF

v_gene: TRBV30
d_gene: .
CDR3aa: CAWSVRTYNEQFF

v_gene: TRBV5-6
d_gene: TRBD1
CDR3aa: CASSPPPGTGDTEAFF

v_gene: TRBV5-1
d_gene: .
CDR3aa: CASRTEIKDTEAFF

v_gene: TRBV28
d_gene: .
CDR3aa: CASSLRQSNQPQHF

v_gene: TRBV3-1/TRBV3-2
d_gene: .
CDR3aa: CASAGGKNTEAFF

v_gene: TRBV19
d_gene: TRBD1
CDR3aa: CASSGQGRSYGYTF

v_gene: TRBV6-6
d_gene: .
CDR3aa: CASSYEGELNTQYF

v_gene: TRBV28
d_gene: TRBD1
CDR3aa: CASRLFRGGGNTIYF

v_gene: TRBV6-5
d_gene: .
CDR3aa: CASSSRPGSYEQYF

v_gene: TRBV19
d_gene: .
CDR3aa: CASSINVRATEAFF

v_gene: TRBV28
d_gene: .
CDR3aa: CASRTDRTNTEAFF

v_gene: TRBV20-1
d_gene: .
CDR3aa: CSASLDSYKYF

v_gene: TRBV19
d_gene: .
CDR3aa: CASSGASSYNEQFF